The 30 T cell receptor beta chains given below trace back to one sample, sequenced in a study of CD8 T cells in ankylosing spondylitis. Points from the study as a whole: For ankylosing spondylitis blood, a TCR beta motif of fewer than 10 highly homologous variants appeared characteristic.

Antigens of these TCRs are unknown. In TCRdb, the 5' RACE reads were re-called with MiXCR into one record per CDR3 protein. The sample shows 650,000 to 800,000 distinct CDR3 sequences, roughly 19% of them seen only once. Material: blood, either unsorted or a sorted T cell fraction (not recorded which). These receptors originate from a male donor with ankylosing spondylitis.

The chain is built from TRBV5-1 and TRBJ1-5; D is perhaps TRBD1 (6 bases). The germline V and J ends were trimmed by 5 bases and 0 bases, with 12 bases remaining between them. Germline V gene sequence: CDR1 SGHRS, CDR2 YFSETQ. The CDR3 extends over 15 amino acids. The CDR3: CASSSGDNSNQPQHF. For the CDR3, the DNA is TGCGCCAGCAGTTCGGGGGACAATAGCAATCAGCCCCAGCATTTT.

CDR3 sequence: CASSYFHSYNEQFF. CDR3 coding DNA: TGTGCCAGCAGTTACTTTCATTCCTACAATGAGCAGTTCTTC. This chain joins TRBV6-2 or TRBV6-3 and TRBJ2-1; D remains ambiguous. The CDR3 length is 14 residues. V lost 1 base and J 1 base, leaving 5 bases between the germline ends. Germline-derived CDR1 and CDR2 are MNHEY and SVGEGT.

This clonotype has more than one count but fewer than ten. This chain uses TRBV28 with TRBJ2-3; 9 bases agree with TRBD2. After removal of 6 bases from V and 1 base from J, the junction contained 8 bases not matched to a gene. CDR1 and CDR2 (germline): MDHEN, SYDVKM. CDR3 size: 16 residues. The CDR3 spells CASSGGLAGRTDTQYF. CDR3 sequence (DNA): TGTGCCAGCAGCGGGGGTCTAGCGGGACGCACAGATACGCAGTATTTT.

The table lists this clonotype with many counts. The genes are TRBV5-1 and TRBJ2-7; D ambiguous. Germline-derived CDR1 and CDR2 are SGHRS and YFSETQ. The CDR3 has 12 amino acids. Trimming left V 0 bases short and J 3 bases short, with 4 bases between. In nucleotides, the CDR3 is TGCGCCAGCAGCTTGGACGACTACGAGCAGTACTTC. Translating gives CASSLDDYEQYF.

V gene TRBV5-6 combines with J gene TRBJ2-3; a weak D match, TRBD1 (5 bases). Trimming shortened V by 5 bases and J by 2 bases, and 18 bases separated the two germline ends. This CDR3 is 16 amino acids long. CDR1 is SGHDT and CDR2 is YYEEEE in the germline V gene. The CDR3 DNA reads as TGTGCCAGCAGTATTGAGACAGCGAAACACACAGATACGCAGTATTTT. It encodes CASSIETAKHTDTQYF.

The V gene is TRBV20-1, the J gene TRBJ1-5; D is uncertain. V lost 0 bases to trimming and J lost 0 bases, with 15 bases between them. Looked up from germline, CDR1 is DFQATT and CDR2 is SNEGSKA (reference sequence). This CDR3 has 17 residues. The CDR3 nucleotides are TGCAGTGCTAGAGACCCAGAGGGTAACGATAGCAATCAGCCCCAGCATTTT. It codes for CSARDPEGNDSNQPQHF.

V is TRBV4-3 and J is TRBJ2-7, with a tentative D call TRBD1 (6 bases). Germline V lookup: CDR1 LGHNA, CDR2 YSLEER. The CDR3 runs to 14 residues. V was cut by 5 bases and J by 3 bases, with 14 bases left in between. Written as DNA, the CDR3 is TGCGCCAGCAGCTTCCGGACAGAAAACTACGAGCAGTACTTC. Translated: CASSFRTENYEQYF.

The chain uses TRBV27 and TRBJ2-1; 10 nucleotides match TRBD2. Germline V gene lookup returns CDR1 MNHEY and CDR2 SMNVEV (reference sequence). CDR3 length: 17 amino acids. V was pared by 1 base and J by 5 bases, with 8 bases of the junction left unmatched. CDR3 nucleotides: TGTGCCAGCAGTTTATGGGCTAGCGGGAGTCTCCACAATGAGCAGTTCTTC. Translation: CASSLWASGSLHNEQFF.

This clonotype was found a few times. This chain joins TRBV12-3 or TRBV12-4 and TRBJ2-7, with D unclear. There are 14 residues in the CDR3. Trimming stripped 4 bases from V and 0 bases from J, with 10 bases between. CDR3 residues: CASSWGSRSYEQYF. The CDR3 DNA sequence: TGTGCCAGCAGTTGGGGTTCACGCTCCTACGAGCAGTACTTC.

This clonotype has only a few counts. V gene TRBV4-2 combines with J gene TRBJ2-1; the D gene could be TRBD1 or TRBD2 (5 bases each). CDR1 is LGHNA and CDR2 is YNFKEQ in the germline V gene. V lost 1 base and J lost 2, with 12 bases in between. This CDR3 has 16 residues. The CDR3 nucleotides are TGTGCCAGCAGCCAAGTCGGGACCCTAACCTACAATGAGCAGTTCTTC. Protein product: CASSQVGTLTYNEQFF.

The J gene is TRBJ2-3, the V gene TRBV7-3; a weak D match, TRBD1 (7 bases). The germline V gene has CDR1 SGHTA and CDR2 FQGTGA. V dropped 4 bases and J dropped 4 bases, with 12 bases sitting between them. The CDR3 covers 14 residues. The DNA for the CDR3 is TGTGCCAGCAGCTACAGGGGAGGACCAGATACGCAGTATTTT. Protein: CASSYRGGPDTQYF.

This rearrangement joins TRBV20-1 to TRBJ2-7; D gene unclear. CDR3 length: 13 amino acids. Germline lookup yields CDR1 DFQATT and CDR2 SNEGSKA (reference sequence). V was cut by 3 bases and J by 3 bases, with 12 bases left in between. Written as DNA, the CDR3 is TGCAGTGCTAGTGGAAGAAATCACTACGAGCAGTACTTC. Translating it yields CSASGRNHYEQYF.

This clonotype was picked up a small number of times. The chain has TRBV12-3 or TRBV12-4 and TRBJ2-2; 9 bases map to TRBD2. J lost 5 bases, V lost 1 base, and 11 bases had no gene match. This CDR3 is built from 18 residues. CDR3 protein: CASSLDPAGGPRTGELFF. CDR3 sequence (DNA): TGTGCCAGCAGTTTAGATCCAGCGGGAGGACCGAGGACCGGGGAGCTGTTTTTT.

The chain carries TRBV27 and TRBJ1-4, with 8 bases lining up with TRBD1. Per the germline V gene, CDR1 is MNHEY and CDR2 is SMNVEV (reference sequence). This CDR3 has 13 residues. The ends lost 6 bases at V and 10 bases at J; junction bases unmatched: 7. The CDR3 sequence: CASSDRGMGKLFF. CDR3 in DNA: TGTGCCAGCAGCGACAGGGGAATGGGAAAACTGTTTTTT.

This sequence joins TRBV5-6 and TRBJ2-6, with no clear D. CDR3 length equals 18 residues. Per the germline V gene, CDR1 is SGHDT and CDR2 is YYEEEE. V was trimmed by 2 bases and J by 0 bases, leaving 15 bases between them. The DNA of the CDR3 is TGTGCCAGCAGCTTTGATTCCCAGTCCGCCTCTGGGGCCAACGTCCTGACTTTC. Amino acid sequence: CASSFDSQSASGANVLTF.

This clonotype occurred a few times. The CDR3 bases are TGTGCCAGCAGCCTCAGCCGACTAGCGGGGGGGTCAGATACGCAGTATTTT. It is translated as CASSLSRLAGGSDTQYF. The chain has TRBV5-5 and TRBJ2-3; 14 bases agree with TRBD2. The germline V gene has CDR1 SGHKS and CDR2 YYEKEE (reference sequence). Germline trimming cut 4 bases from V and 4 bases from J; bases unmatched to any gene: 8. This CDR3 comprises 17 residues.

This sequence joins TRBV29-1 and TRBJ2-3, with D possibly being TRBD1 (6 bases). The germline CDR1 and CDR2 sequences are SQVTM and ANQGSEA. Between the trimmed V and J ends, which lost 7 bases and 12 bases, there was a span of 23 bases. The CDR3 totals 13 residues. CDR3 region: CSGFGFTGPTQYF. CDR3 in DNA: TGCAGCGGATTCGGGTTTACAGGGCCGACTCAGTATTTT.

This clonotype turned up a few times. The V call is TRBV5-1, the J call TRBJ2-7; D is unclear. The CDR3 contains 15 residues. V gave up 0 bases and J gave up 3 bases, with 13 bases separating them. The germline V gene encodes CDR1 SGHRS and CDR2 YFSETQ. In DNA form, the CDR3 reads TGCGCCAGCAGCTTGGACTCCGGGTACCGCTACGAGCAGTACTTC. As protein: CASSLDSGYRYEQYF.

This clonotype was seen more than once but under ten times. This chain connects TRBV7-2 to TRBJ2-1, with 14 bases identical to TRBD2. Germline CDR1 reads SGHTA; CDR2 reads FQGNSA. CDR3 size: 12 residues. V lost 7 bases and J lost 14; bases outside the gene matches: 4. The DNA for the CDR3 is TGTGCCAGCACGACTAGCGGGGGGGCGGAGTTCTTC. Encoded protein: CASTTSGGAEFF.

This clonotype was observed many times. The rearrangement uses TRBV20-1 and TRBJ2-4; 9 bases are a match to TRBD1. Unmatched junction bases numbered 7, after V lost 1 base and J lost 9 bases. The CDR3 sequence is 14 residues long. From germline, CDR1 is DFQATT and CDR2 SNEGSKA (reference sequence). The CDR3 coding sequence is TGCAGTGCTAGAGCTTTTGCGACAGGGGGCATTCAGTACTTC. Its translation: CSARAFATGGIQYF.

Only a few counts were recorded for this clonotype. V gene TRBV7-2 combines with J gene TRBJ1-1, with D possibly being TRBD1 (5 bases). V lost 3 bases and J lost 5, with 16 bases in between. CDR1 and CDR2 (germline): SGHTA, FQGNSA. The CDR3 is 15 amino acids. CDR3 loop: CASSLEQDWVTEAFF. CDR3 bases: TGTGCCAGCAGCTTGGAACAGGATTGGGTAACTGAAGCTTTCTTT.

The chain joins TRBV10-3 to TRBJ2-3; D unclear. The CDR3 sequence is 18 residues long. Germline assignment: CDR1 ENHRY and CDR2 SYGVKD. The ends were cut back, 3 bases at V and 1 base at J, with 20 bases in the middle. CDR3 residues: CAISDPPGRGLGTDTQYF. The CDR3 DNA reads TGTGCCATCAGTGACCCTCCAGGTCGTGGGCTCGGCACAGATACGCAGTATTTT.

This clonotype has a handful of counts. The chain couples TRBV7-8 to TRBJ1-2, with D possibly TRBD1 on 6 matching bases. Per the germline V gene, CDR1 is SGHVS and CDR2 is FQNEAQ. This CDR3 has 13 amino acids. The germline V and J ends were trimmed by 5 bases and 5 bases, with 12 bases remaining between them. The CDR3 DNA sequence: TGTGCCAGCAGCACCGGGGGGCCTTATGGCTACACCTTC. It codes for CASSTGGPYGYTF. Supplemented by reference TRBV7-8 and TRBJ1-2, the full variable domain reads GAGVSQSPRYKVAKRGQDVALRCDPISGHVSLFWYQQALGQGPEFLTYFQNEAQLDKSGLPSDRFFAERPEGSVSTLKIQRTQQEDSAVYLCASSTGGPYGYTFGSGTRLTVV.

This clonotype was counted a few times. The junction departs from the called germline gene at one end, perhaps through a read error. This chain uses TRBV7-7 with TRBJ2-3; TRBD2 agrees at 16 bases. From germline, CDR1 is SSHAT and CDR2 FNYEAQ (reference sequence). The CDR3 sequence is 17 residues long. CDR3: CASSPGTSGGAVDTQYF. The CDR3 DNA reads TGTGCTAGCAGCCCAGGGACTAGCGGGGGGGCAGTAGATACGCAGTATTTT.

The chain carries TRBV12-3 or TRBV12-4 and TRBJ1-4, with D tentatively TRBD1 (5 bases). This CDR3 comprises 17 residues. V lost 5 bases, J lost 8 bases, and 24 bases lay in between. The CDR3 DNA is TGTGCCAGCAGTCCTCTCCGCCTAGGGGCACGAGGGGAAAAACTGTTTTTT. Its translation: CASSPLRLGARGEKLFF.

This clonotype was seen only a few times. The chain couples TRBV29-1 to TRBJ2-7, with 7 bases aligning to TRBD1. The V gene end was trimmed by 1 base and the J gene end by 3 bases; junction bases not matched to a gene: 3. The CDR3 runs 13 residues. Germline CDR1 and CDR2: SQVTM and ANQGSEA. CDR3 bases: TGCAGCGTTGAAGGAGACAGGGACTACGAGCAGTACTTC. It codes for CSVEGDRDYEQYF.

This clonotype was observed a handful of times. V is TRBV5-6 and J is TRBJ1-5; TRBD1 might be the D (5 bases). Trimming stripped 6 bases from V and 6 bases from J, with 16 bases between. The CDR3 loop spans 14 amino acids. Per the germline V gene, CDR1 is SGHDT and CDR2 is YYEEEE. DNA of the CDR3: TGTGCCAGCACCGCTGGGGGGGGTTCTCAGCCCCAGCATTTT. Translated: CASTAGGGSQPQHF.

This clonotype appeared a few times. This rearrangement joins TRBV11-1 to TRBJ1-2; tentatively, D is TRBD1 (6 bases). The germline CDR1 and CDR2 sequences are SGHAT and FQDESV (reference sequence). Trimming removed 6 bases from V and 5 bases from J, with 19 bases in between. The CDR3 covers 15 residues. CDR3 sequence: CASRPSTGVKYGYTF. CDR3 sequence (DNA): TGTGCCAGCAGGCCCTCGACAGGTGTGAAGTATGGCTACACCTTC.

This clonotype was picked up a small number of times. The CDR3: CASAPGKDNEQFF. DNA of the CDR3: TGCGCCAGCGCCCCGGGGAAGGACAATGAGCAGTTCTTC. This chain connects TRBV5-1 to TRBJ2-1, with D maybe TRBD2 (5 bases). The germline V and J ends were trimmed by 7 bases and 5 bases, with 13 bases remaining between them. The germline V gene has CDR1 SGHRS and CDR2 YFSETQ. The CDR3 has 13 residues.

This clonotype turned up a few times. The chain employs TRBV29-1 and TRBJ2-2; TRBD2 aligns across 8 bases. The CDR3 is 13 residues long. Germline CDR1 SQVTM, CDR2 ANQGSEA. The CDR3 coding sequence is TGCGGCGGGGGGTTCGCGAACACCGGGGAGCTGTTTTTT. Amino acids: CGGGFANTGELFF.